Presented here are 27 T cell receptor beta chains from one specimen sequenced in a study of CD8 T cells in Susac syndrome. RNA amounts of roughly 0.45 to 1 ug underwent reverse transcription with random hexamers. One entry per CDR3 protein, called by TCRdb with MiXCR from the immunoSEQ multiplex PCR reads. In the table there are 120,000 or so distinct CDR3 sequences, roughly 94% of which are singletons. Sequencing used CD8+ T cells from PBMCs. The source of these receptors is a human donor with Susac syndrome.

This clonotype is a singleton in its sample. The V call is TRBV10-1, the J call TRBJ2-3; no clear D gene. CDR1 is WNHNN and CDR2 is SYGVQD in the germline V gene (reference sequence). Trimming left V 3 bases short and J 1 base short, with 14 bases between. The CDR3 length is 16 residues. The CDR3 coding sequence is TGCGCCAGCAGTGATCAACGACGTTTCGGCACAGATACGCAGTATTTT. This sequence encodes CASSDQRRFGTDTQYF.

The chain recombines TRBV13 with TRBJ2-1; 10 positions match TRBD1. This CDR3 is built from 15 residues. CDR1 PRHDT and CDR2 FYEKMQ come from the germline V gene (reference sequence). Trimming at V came to 6 bases and at J to 8 bases, leaving 10 bases not matched to a gene. The CDR3 DNA reads TGTGCCAGCAGTTCCGGGACAGGGGTTTACGATGAGCAGTTCTTC. This sequence encodes CASSSGTGVYDEQFF.

V usage is TRBV9 and J usage is TRBJ2-5; possibly TRBD1 for D (6 bases). Germline V CDR1 and CDR2: SGDLS, YYNGEE. The CDR3 length is 13 residues. The V and J ends lost 6 bases and 9 bases respectively, with 18 bases between them. CDR3 protein: CASKGETREAQYF. In nucleotides, the CDR3 is TGTGCCAGCAAGGGGGAAACAAGAGAAGCCCAGTACTTC.

The genes are TRBV7-6 and TRBJ1-1; D is possibly TRBD1 (6 bases). Germline CDR1 and CDR2: SGHVS and FNYEAQ. V gave up 2 bases and J gave up 5 bases, with 12 bases separating them. The CDR3 runs to 14 residues. DNA of the CDR3: TGTGCCAGCAGCTTAAGTGAAGGGGGTACTGAAGCTTTCTTT. Amino acids: CASSLSEGGTEAFF.

This chain connects TRBV20-1 to TRBJ1-5, with 7 bases matching TRBD1. Germline-derived CDR1 and CDR2 are DFQATT and SNEGSKA (reference sequence). V gave up 6 bases and J gave up 2 bases; unmatched junction bases: 7. The CDR3 has 14 amino acids. The CDR3 sequence is CSARQGERNQPQHF. The CDR3 DNA follows: TGCAGTGCCCGACAGGGAGAACGCAATCAGCCCCAGCATTTT.

V is TRBV12-5 and J is TRBJ1-1, with D perhaps matching TRBD1 (5 bases). The CDR3 is 15 amino acids. Germline CDR1 LGHNT, CDR2 FRNRAP. Between the trimmed V and J ends, which lost 6 bases and 2 bases, there was a span of 16 bases. The CDR3 DNA reads TGTGCTAGTGGGTCCAAAGCGGGACGTAACACTGAAGCTTTCTTT. Its translation: CASGSKAGRNTEAFF.

The chain couples TRBV7-9 to TRBJ2-1; D tentatively fits TRBD1 or TRBD2 (5 bases each). The V and J ends lost 4 bases and 4 bases respectively, with 17 bases between them. Germline V gene lookup returns CDR1 SEHNR and CDR2 FQNEAQ (reference sequence). The CDR3 is 16 residues long. CDR3 bases: TGTGCCAGCAGCTCGTCCCAGGGAGTGGGATACAATGAGCAGTTCTTC. Protein product: CASSSSQGVGYNEQFF.

V and J are TRBV14 and TRBJ1-2; D uncertain. CDR3 length equals 17 residues. The V end lost 4 bases, the J end lost 3 bases, and 21 bases lay between the germline ends. Germline-derived CDR1 and CDR2 are SGHDN and FVKESK. CDR3 sequence (DNA): TGTGCCAGCAGCCCGGACCTCAGGAGTGGTATGGACTATGGCTACACCTTC. The encoded protein is CASSPDLRSGMDYGYTF.

The chain couples TRBV19 to TRBJ1-1; the D is unclear. The CDR3 is 12 amino acids. CDR1 LNHDA and CDR2 SQIVND come from the germline V gene (reference sequence). The ends were cut back, 6 bases at V and 1 base at J, with 6 bases in the middle. For the CDR3, the DNA is TGTGCCAGTAGAGGTCAGAACACTGAAGCTTTCTTT. Its protein is CASRGQNTEAFF.

The J gene is TRBJ2-7, the V gene TRBV7-9; 9 positions agree with TRBD2. CDR1 and CDR2 (germline): SEHNR, FQNEAQ (reference sequence). The ends lost 8 bases at V and 2 bases at J; junction bases unmatched: 4. This CDR3 region has 13 residues. Written as DNA, the CDR3 is TGTGCCAGCGCCGGGACTAGCCCCTACGAGCAGTACTTC. The encoded protein is CASAGTSPYEQYF.

This chain connects TRBV25-1 to TRBJ2-1; TRBD1 might be the D (6 bases). Trimming left V 3 bases short and J 7 bases short, with 10 bases between. This CDR3 spans 13 amino acids. Germline V gives CDR1 MGHDK, CDR2 SYGVNS. Here the CDR3 reads CASSDEDSNEQFF. The CDR3 DNA sequence: TGTGCCAGCAGTGACGAGGACAGTAATGAGCAGTTCTTC.

This clonotype was recorded once. The CDR3 loop is CASSLAMGQVYEQYF. DNA of the CDR3: TGTGCCAGCAGCTTAGCGATGGGACAAGTCTACGAGCAGTACTTC. This chain joins TRBV7-9 and TRBJ2-7; TRBD1 is a possible D gene (6 bases). The CDR3 is made up of 15 amino acids. Germline CDR1 is SEHNR and CDR2 is FQNEAQ (reference sequence). Trimming left V 0 bases short and J 3 bases short, with 12 bases between.

The chain is built from TRBV4-3 and TRBJ2-3; D might be TRBD2 (6 bases). In germline, CDR1 is LGHNA, CDR2 YSLEER. Trimming stripped 0 bases from V and 4 bases from J, with 14 bases between. This CDR3 has 16 amino acids. The CDR3 DNA reads TGCGCCAGCAGCCAAGATTGGGGCGGGGAGGCAGATACGCAGTATTTT. Protein sequence: CASSQDWGGEADTQYF.

The rearrangement uses TRBV6-5 and TRBJ2-2; D might be TRBD1 (6 bases). This CDR3 is built from 13 residues. Germline lookup yields CDR1 MNHEY and CDR2 SVGAGI. V lost 5 bases and J 4 bases, leaving 8 bases between the germline ends. CDR3 nucleotide sequence: TGTGCCAGCAGTGGACAGTCCACCGGGGAGCTGTTTTTT. The encoded protein is CASSGQSTGELFF.

The DNA for the CDR3 is TGTGCCAGCAGCGTAGACGGCGGAAGTATCTATGGCTACACCTTC. Protein product: CASSVDGGSIYGYTF. The chain links TRBV9 to TRBJ1-2, with D uncertain. The CDR3 has 15 residues. Deletions cut 0 bases from V and 4 bases from J, with 13 bases between. The V gene's germline CDR1 is SGDLS and CDR2 YYNGEE.

The chain has TRBV7-8 and TRBJ1-5; 7 bases match TRBD1. The CDR3 length is 16 residues. CDR1 is SGHVS, CDR2 FQNEAQ, per germline. Germline trimming cut 1 base from V and 8 bases from J; bases unmatched to any gene: 11. The CDR3, as DNA: TGTGCCAGCAGCTTAGGAGGGGACAGCCTTGGGGAGCCCCAGCATTTT. Translation gives CASSLGGDSLGEPQHF.

V and J are TRBV27 and TRBJ2-3; D is unclear. The V gene's germline CDR1 is MNHEY and CDR2 SMNVEV (reference sequence). The germline V and J ends were trimmed by 2 bases and 5 bases, with 8 bases remaining between them. This CDR3 has 13 amino acids. The CDR3, as DNA: TGTGCCAGCAGTTTAGTGCGTAGAGATACGCAGTATTTT. It translates to CASSLVRRDTQYF.

The gene calls are TRBV5-1 and TRBJ1-2; no firm D call. CDR3 length: 13 amino acids. V gave up 5 bases and J gave up 4 bases, with 12 bases separating them. Looked up from germline, CDR1 is SGHRS and CDR2 is YFSETQ. The CDR3: CASSDGILYGYTF. In DNA, the CDR3 is TGCGCCAGCAGTGACGGGATCCTCTATGGCTACACCTTC.

V gene TRBV29-1 combines with J gene TRBJ2-3, with D perhaps matching TRBD2 (5 bases). From germline, CDR1 is SQVTM and CDR2 ANQGSEA. Between the trimmed V and J ends, which lost 5 bases and 8 bases, there was a span of 14 bases. This CDR3 comprises 12 residues. CDR3: CSVSLADGTQYF. The CDR3 nucleotides are TGCAGCGTTAGCCTAGCCGACGGTACGCAGTATTTT.

The genes are TRBV29-1 and TRBJ2-1; TRBD1 agrees at 7 bases. The germline V gene encodes CDR1 SQVTM and CDR2 ANQGSEA. CDR3 length: 15 amino acids. Unmatched junction bases numbered 8, after V lost 3 bases and J lost 3 bases. The CDR3 reads CSVENPGTVYNEQFF. The CDR3 DNA sequence: TGCAGCGTTGAGAACCCCGGGACAGTCTACAATGAGCAGTTCTTC.

The J gene is TRBJ2-3, the V gene TRBV20-1; weak D call: TRBD2 (5 bases). The V end was cut by 5 bases, the J end by 1 base, with 13 bases between. This CDR3 comprises 14 residues. CDR1 and CDR2 from the germline V gene are DFQATT and SNEGSKA (reference sequence). The CDR3 DNA sequence: TGCAGTGCTCCCGGACTGCCTGGCACAGATACGCAGTATTTT. It specifies CSAPGLPGTDTQYF.

The chain is built from TRBV4-3 and TRBJ2-3, with D maybe TRBD2 (6 bases). Trimming shortened V by 2 bases and J by 7 bases, and 19 bases separated the two germline ends. This CDR3 contains 16 residues. CDR1 and CDR2 (germline): LGHNA, YSLEER. The CDR3 DNA sequence: TGCGCCAGCAGCCAACTCTGGGCGAGGGCGGGGAATACGCAGTATTTT. It is translated as CASSQLWARAGNTQYF.

The chain uses TRBV7-2 and TRBJ2-7; the D is unclear. Germline V gene sequence: CDR1 SGHTA, CDR2 FQGNSA. Trimming took 1 base from V and 6 from J, leaving 10 bases between them. This CDR3 has 13 amino acids. The CDR3 DNA reads as TGTGCCAGCAGCTTAGAGGCAGCCGTCGAGCAGTACTTC. Its protein product is CASSLEAAVEQYF.

The rearrangement uses TRBV12-3 or TRBV12-4 and TRBJ2-3; D uncertain. V lost 1 base to trimming and J lost 4 bases, with 3 bases between them. This CDR3 has 12 residues. CDR3 protein: CASSLDADTQYF. The DNA of the CDR3 is TGTGCCAGCAGTTTAGACGCAGATACGCAGTATTTT.

This clonotype appeared once. The CDR3 here is CSASTDSNQPQHF. The CDR3 bases are TGCAGTGCTTCGACAGATAGCAATCAGCCCCAGCATTTT. The rearrangement links TRBV20-1 to TRBJ1-5; D might be TRBD1 (5 bases). This CDR3 has 13 residues. Trimming took off 5 bases at V and 0 bases at J, with 8 bases between the two ends. Germline assignment: CDR1 DFQATT and CDR2 SNEGSKA (reference sequence).

This chain connects TRBV24-1 to TRBJ1-2; the D gene is possibly TRBD1 (6 bases). Trimming took off 4 bases at V and 4 bases at J, with 9 bases between the two ends. The CDR3 has 13 amino acids. Germline V gene sequence: CDR1 KGHDR, CDR2 SFDVKD. The CDR3 nucleotides are TGTGCCACCAGTGACGGGACAATCTATGGCTACACCTTC. Translated, it gives CATSDGTIYGYTF.

V and J are TRBV11-1 and TRBJ2-2; a weak D match, TRBD1 (6 bases). This CDR3 is 15 amino acids long. Trimming pared 6 bases from V and 0 bases from J, leaving 11 bases between. CDR1 SGHAT and CDR2 FQDESV come from the germline V gene (reference sequence). The chain's CDR3 is CASRVTGPNTGELFF. CDR3 bases: TGTGCCAGCAGGGTAACAGGGCCGAACACCGGGGAGCTGTTTTTT.